Here is one T cell receptor beta chain with its context. The antigen is unknown. After removal of 7 bases from V and 4 bases from J, the junction contained 14 bases not matched to a gene. The CDR3 sequence is 16 residues long. The germline CDR1 and CDR2 sequences are SQVTM and ANQGSEA. The data were obtained in a study of early T cells in non-severe SARS-CoV-2 infection. Study results and caveats: VDJdb matching, biased toward anti-spike CD8 responses, missed private and CD4 specificities.

Attachment of unique molecular identifiers was made to individual cDNA molecules. TCRdb processed the 5' RACE reads anew with MiXCR; each CDR3 protein has one entry. Among approximately 32,000 distinct CDR3 sequences listed, nearly 6% were seen once. The sample taken for sequencing was whole blood. This receptor was obtained from an adult who was a healthcare worker with PCR-confirmed SARS-CoV-2 infection or an uninfected control (not recorded which). The rearrangement links TRBV29-1 to TRBJ2-3; TRBD2 agrees at 10 bases. DNA of the CDR3: TGCAGCGCCGGGCGGGCTAGCGGGAGATTTCCAGATACGCAGTATTTT. Residues: CSAGRASGRFPDTQYF.